Below are 17 T cell receptor beta chains sequenced from a single sample in a study of T cell responses to AZD1222 COVID-19 vaccine. Repertoires were generated with immunoSEQ multiplex PCR, while TCRdb's copy carries only in-frame clones and drops some. The sample lists roughly 100,000 clones; roughly 90% were seen once. Sample: peripheral blood, taken on day 0 of AZD1222 vaccination. The receptors were gathered from an adult in good health.

The chain recombines TRBV2 with TRBJ1-1; D unclear. V lost 1 base, J lost 4 bases, and 7 bases lay in between. This CDR3 is 13 amino acids long. Germline-derived CDR1 and CDR2 are SNHLY and FYNNEI. CDR3 nucleotides: TGTGCCAGCAGTGAAGGGTGGGGCACTGAAGCTTTCTTT. Encoded protein: CASSEGWGTEAFF.

The V call is TRBV24-1, the J call TRBJ1-3; D is undetermined. The CDR3 is 14 residues long. V was trimmed by 12 bases and J by 6 bases, leaving 20 bases between them. Per the germline V gene, CDR1 is KGHDR and CDR2 is SFDVKD. This chain's CDR3 is CALYLGRVENTIYF. CDR3 sequence (DNA): TGTGCCCTCTACCTAGGTCGGGTAGAAAACACCATATATTTT.

The rearrangement joins TRBV12-3 or TRBV12-4 to TRBJ1-1; D is unresolved. The length of the CDR3 is 13 residues. The V end lost 5 bases, the J end lost 1 base, and 8 bases lay between the germline ends. CDR3 amino acids: CASSTTENTEAFF. For the CDR3, the DNA is TGTGCCAGCAGTACTACTGAGAACACTGAAGCTTTCTTT.

This clone occurred once. The V call is TRBV20-1, the J call TRBJ2-5; D possibly corresponds to TRBD2 (5 bases). The length of the CDR3 is 14 residues. V was pared by 3 bases and J by 5 bases, with 16 bases between. Germline V gene sequence: CDR1 DFQATT, CDR2 SNEGSKA (reference sequence). The CDR3 DNA reads TGCAGTGCTAGTGGGAGTACCGTCTGGGAGACCCAGTACTTC. Amino acid sequence: CSASGSTVWETQYF.

J is TRBJ1-3 and V is TRBV18; D ambiguous. CDR1 is KGHSH and CDR2 is LQKENI in the germline V gene. The length of the CDR3 is 15 residues. The V end was cut by 1 base, the J end by 4 bases, with 11 bases between. The CDR3 sequence is CASSPQNDAGNTIYF. Here the CDR3 DNA reads TGTGCCAGCTCACCACAAAACGACGCAGGAAACACCATATATTTT.

This clone was picked up one time. V gene TRBV20-1 combines with J gene TRBJ1-1; D call uncertain. This CDR3 has 11 residues. In germline, CDR1 is DFQATT, CDR2 SNEGSKA (reference sequence). Trimming removed 3 bases at V and 6 bases at J, with 8 bases between. The CDR3 sequence: CSASLRSEAFF. CDR3 sequence (DNA): TGCAGTGCTAGTCTAAGGTCTGAAGCTTTCTTT.

The V and J genes are TRBV7-2 and TRBJ2-6; D is perhaps TRBD1 (5 bases). The CDR3 extends over 16 amino acids. Trimming took 5 bases from V and 2 from J, leaving 13 bases between them. Germline CDR1 SGHTA, CDR2 FQGNSA. As DNA, the CDR3 is TGTGCCAGCAGCCAACCCCAGGGAACTGGGGCCAACGTCCTGACTTTC. Translated: CASSQPQGTGANVLTF.

The rearrangement links TRBV6-5 to TRBJ2-3; 9 nucleotides line up with TRBD1. With V trimmed by 2 bases and J by 2 bases, 5 bases remained unmatched. Germline CDR1 is MNHEY and CDR2 is SVGAGI. This CDR3 has 16 residues. The CDR3 loop is CASSYDGTGLTDTQYF. CDR3 coding DNA: TGTGCCAGCAGTTACGACGGGACAGGGCTCACAGATACGCAGTATTTT.

J is TRBJ2-3 and V is TRBV13; D is perhaps TRBD1 (5 bases). The CDR3 is 18 amino acids. Looked up from germline, CDR1 is PRHDT and CDR2 is FYEKMQ (reference sequence). Trimming took 0 bases from V and 3 from J, leaving 19 bases between them. CDR3 protein: CASSLGADGRERTDTQYF. As DNA, the CDR3 is TGTGCCAGCAGCTTAGGGGCCGACGGCAGGGAAAGGACAGATACGCAGTATTTT.

The chain has TRBV12-3 or TRBV12-4 and TRBJ1-3; D gene unclear. Trimming left V 6 bases short and J 8 bases short, with 8 bases between. The length of the CDR3 is 11 residues. CDR3 region: CASSRVDTIYF. DNA for the CDR3: TGTGCCAGCAGCCGGGTAGACACCATATATTTT.

V is TRBV7-9 and J is TRBJ2-3, with 9 bases fitting TRBD2. V was clipped by 5 bases and J by 6 bases; unmatched bases: 12. The length of the CDR3 is 16 residues. From germline, CDR1 is SEHNR and CDR2 FQNEAQ (reference sequence). The chain's CDR3 is CASSPQGSGGWDTQYF. CDR3 bases: TGTGCCAGCAGCCCCCAGGGTAGCGGGGGCTGGGATACGCAGTATTTT. Variable domain in full (rest from reference TRBV7-9 and TRBJ2-3): DTGVSQNPRHKITKRGQNVTFRCDPISEHNRLYWYRQTLGQGPEFLTYFQNEAQLEKSRLLSDRFSAERPKGSFSTLEIQRTEQGDSAMYLCASSPQGSGGWDTQYFGPGTRLTVL.

The chain links TRBV5-6 to TRBJ2-7, with D hard to call. V lost 3 bases to trimming and J lost 3 bases, with 4 bases between them. This CDR3 contains 11 residues. Germline CDR1 reads SGHDT; CDR2 reads YYEEEE. The CDR3, as DNA: TGTGCCAGCAGCTCTAACTACGAGCAGTACTTC. Amino acids: CASSSNYEQYF.

The genes are TRBV7-9 and TRBJ2-7, with TRBD1 identical over 7 bases. Trimming removed 2 bases from V and 1 base from J; junction bases left unmatched: 2. This CDR3 has 14 amino acids. Germline V gives CDR1 SEHNR, CDR2 FQNEAQ (reference sequence). CDR3 sequence reads: CASSLPGQSYEQYF. The CDR3 nucleotides are TGTGCCAGCAGCTTACCGGGACAGTCCTACGAGCAGTACTTC.

The chain employs TRBV7-9 and TRBJ2-7; TRBD2 agrees at 9 bases. Germline values: CDR1 SEHNR, CDR2 FQNEAQ (reference sequence). J was trimmed by 3 bases and V by 4 bases; bases with no gene match: 10. CDR3 length: 16 amino acids. CDR3 nucleotides: TGTGCCAGCAGCTCCCCTGAAGCGGGAGGCATCTACGAGCAGTACTTC. Translating gives CASSSPEAGGIYEQYF.

The gene calls are TRBV19 and TRBJ2-1, with 13 nucleotides matching TRBD2. The CDR3 is 17 amino acids. Trimming cost V 3 bases and J 8 bases; bases outside gene matches: 10. Germline values: CDR1 LNHDA, CDR2 SQIVND (reference sequence). CDR3 protein: CASSMWTSGGFFYEQFF. The CDR3 region has the DNA TGTGCCAGTAGTATGTGGACTAGCGGGGGTTTCTTCTATGAGCAGTTCTTC.

V gene TRBV11-2 combines with J gene TRBJ1-2; D is unclear. The V gene lost 2 bases and the J gene lost 4 bases, with 20 bases spanning the gap. The CDR3 consists of 17 residues. Germline V lookup: CDR1 SGHAT, CDR2 FQNNGV. Here the CDR3 reads CASSLTRHPIEGYGYTF. The CDR3 region has the DNA TGTGCCAGCAGCTTAACTAGACACCCAATCGAAGGCTATGGCTACACCTTC.

The V gene is TRBV9, the J gene TRBJ1-6; tentative D call: TRBD1 (6 bases). Per germline, CDR1 SGDLS and CDR2 YYNGEE. The CDR3 runs 15 residues. Between the trimmed V and J ends, which lost 4 bases and 10 bases, there was a span of 18 bases. In DNA form, the CDR3 reads TGTGCCAGCAGCCCCCTCGGGGCAGGGGACTCACCCCTCCACTTT. Protein product: CASSPLGAGDSPLHF. The whole variable domain, remainder taken from reference TRBV9 and TRBJ1-6, is DSGVTQTPKHLITATGQRVTLRCSPRSGDLSVYWYQQSLDQGLQFLIQYYNGEERAKGNILERFSAQQFPDLHSELNLSSLELGDSALYFCASSPLGAGDSPLHFGNGTRLTVT.